This TCR beta chain was found in a study of blood T cell repertoires in COVID-19. Study-wide background: Sites across the United States, Italy and Spain contributed samples from acute and convalescent COVID-19. From T cells, B-cell-depleted T cells, or PBMCs came the material, which was cDNA or gDNA.

Authors' data handling: Reference gene primer amplification gave nucleated cell count estimates. Profiling relied on immunoSEQ multiplex PCR, and the TCRdb table lists in-frame clones only, not all of them. D and trimming were read from the DNA, whereas the V and J calls and clone size are those reported in that table. The data hold over 60,000 clones, with roughly nine tenths observed a single time. Germline V CDR1 and CDR2: SNHLY, FYNNEI. Between the trimmed V and J ends, which lost 5 bases and 1 base, there was a span of 8 bases. This CDR3 has 13 residues. This TCR came from a man older than 75 with acute or convalescent COVID-19. Sequences were obtained from peripheral blood. The V gene is TRBV2, the J gene TRBJ1-1; D gene uncertain. The DNA for the CDR3 is TGTGCCAGCAGTTCGGACTGGAACACTGAAGCTTTCTTT. Translating gives CASSSDWNTEAFF.